Below, one T cell receptor beta chain is given with its context. This record comes from a study of OX40 agonist ivuxolimab in advanced cancers. Germline V gene sequence: CDR1 SGHRS, CDR2 YFSETQ. The CDR3 sequence is 15 residues long. V gave up 0 bases and J gave up 1 base, with 10 bases separating them. Sequencing used immunoSEQ multiplex PCR; TCRdb keeps in-frame clones, though not all of them. The table records 95,000 to 150,000 clones, around 95% of them present only once. V usage is TRBV5-1 and J usage is TRBJ1-1; D is undetermined. This sequence originates from an adult with an advanced solid tumor such as melanoma, head and neck, liver or kidney cancer. Sequencing was performed on CD4+ or CD8+ T cells sorted from blood, taken in a trial of the OX40 agonist ivuxolimab. The DNA for the CDR3 is TGCGCCAGCAGCTTGGGGGGAGTGGAGAACACTGAAGCTTTCTTT. Protein: CASSLGGVENTEAFF.